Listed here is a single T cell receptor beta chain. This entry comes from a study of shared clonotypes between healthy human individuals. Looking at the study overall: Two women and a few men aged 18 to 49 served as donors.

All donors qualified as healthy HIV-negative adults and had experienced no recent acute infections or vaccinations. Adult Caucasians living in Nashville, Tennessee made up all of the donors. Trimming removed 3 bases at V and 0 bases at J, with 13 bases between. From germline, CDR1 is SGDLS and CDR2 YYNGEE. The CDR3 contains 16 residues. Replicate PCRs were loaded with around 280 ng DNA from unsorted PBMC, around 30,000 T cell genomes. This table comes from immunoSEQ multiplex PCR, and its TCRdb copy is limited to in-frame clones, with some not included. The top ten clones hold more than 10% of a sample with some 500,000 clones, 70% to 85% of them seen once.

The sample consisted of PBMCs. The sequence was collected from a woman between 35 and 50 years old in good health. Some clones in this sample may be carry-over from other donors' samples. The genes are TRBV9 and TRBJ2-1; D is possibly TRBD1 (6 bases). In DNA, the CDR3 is TGTGCCAGCAGCGGCACAGGGATGAGCTCCTACAATGAGCAGTTCTTC. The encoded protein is CASSGTGMSSYNEQFF.